These 14 T cell receptor beta chains came from one sample sequenced in a study of blood T cell repertoires in COVID-19. The table came from immunoSEQ multiplex PCR; TCRdb's copy has only in-frame clones and leaves some out. Here the sample spans under 80,000 clones, around four fifths being singletons. The sample taken for sequencing was peripheral blood. Receptors originate from a man between 65 and 79 years old with acute or convalescent COVID-19.

V is TRBV9 and J is TRBJ2-1; the D is unclear. This CDR3 is 14 amino acids long. Germline CDR1 is SGDLS and CDR2 is YYNGEE. With 1 base removed from V and 5 bases from J, the gap between germline ends came to 10 bases. In nucleotides, the CDR3 is TGTGCCAGCAGCGTACGCGGTGGTGACAATGAGCAGTTCTTC. The encoded protein is CASSVRGGDNEQFF.

The rearrangement links TRBV29-1 to TRBJ1-2, with unresolved D. This CDR3 is built from 13 residues. Trimming took off 4 bases at V and 7 bases at J, with 16 bases between the two ends. Germline-derived CDR1 and CDR2 are SQVTM and ANQGSEA. The CDR3 sequence is CSVASEGSRGYTF. Written as DNA, the CDR3 is TGCAGCGTTGCGTCGGAGGGTAGCCGTGGCTACACCTTC.

The chain has TRBV9 and TRBJ1-2; D not certain. Trimming removed 0 bases from V and 1 base from J, with 10 bases in between. The CDR3 is 15 amino acids. Germline V gene lookup returns CDR1 SGDLS and CDR2 YYNGEE. The CDR3 sequence: CASSVGGSINYGYTF. The CDR3 nucleotides are TGTGCCAGCAGCGTAGGAGGGTCGATTAACTATGGCTACACCTTC. Variable domain in full (rest from reference TRBV9 and TRBJ1-2): DSGVTQTPKHLITATGQRVTLRCSPRSGDLSVYWYQQSLDQGLQFLIQYYNGEERAKGNILERFSAQQFPDLHSELNLSSLELGDSALYFCASSVGGSINYGYTFGSGTRLTVV.

This clone was picked up a small number of times. The DNA of the CDR3 is TGTGCCGCGGGACAGGGTCCCACTGAAGCTTTCTTT. Protein product: CAAGQGPTEAFF. V and J are TRBV10-3 and TRBJ1-1, with TRBD1 matching 9 bases. The CDR3 spans 12 residues. The V and J ends lost 11 bases and 4 bases, in that order; junction bases with no gene match: 5. The germline gives CDR1 ENHRY, CDR2 SYGVKD.

The J gene is TRBJ2-1, the V gene TRBV7-6; 8 bases are shared with TRBD2. Trimming at V came to 2 bases and at J to 7 bases, leaving 13 bases not matched to a gene. There are 17 residues in the CDR3. Looked up from germline, CDR1 is SGHVS and CDR2 is FNYEAQ. Here the CDR3 DNA reads TGTGCCAGCAGCTTAACTCCCCCTGTGGGCGGGGGGAATGAGCAGTTCTTC. It specifies CASSLTPPVGGGNEQFF.

The chain has TRBV5-5 and TRBJ2-7, with a weak D call TRBD2 (6 bases). The CDR3 loop spans 12 amino acids. Germline V gene sequence: CDR1 SGHKS, CDR2 YYEKEE (reference sequence). The V gene lost 4 bases and the J gene lost 7 bases, with 12 bases spanning the gap. The CDR3 bases are TGTGCCAGCAGCCCCGGAGGAGGGGAGCAGTACTTC. Amino acids: CASSPGGGEQYF.

This chain links TRBV6-2 or TRBV6-3 with TRBJ2-7; 10 bases match TRBD1. V lost 5 bases and J lost 2; bases outside the gene matches: 6. Germline V gene sequence: CDR1 MNHEY, CDR2 SVGEGT. The CDR3 loop spans 15 amino acids. DNA for the CDR3: TGTGCCAGCAGTGGCTTCGGGACAGGGGCCTACGAGCAGTACTTC. Encoded protein: CASSGFGTGAYEQYF.

J is TRBJ1-2 and V is TRBV7-2; 7 bases map to TRBD1. The germline CDR1 and CDR2 sequences are SGHTA and FQGNSA. The ends lost 1 base at V and 8 bases at J; junction bases unmatched: 7. The CDR3 covers 14 residues. CDR3 sequence reads: CASSLGQGVGGYTF. CDR3 DNA sequence: TGTGCCAGCAGCTTAGGACAGGGTGTTGGAGGCTACACCTTC.

V is TRBV6-4 and J is TRBJ2-7; TRBD1 aligns across 8 bases. V gave up 5 bases and J gave up 4 bases; unmatched junction bases: 4. The CDR3 totals 13 residues. The germline gives CDR1 MRHNA, CDR2 SNTAGT. In nucleotides, the CDR3 is TGTGCCAGCAGTACCTACAGGGGGTACGAGCAGTACTTC. This gives the protein CASSTYRGYEQYF.

In nucleotides, the CDR3 is TGTGCCAGCAGCCAAGATAAGACTAGCGGGGGGCGGGACACAGATACGCAGTATTTT. This sequence encodes CASSQDKTSGGRDTDTQYF. The chain carries TRBV4-2 and TRBJ2-3, with 13 bases that match TRBD2. After removal of 0 bases from V and 2 bases from J, the junction contained 8 bases not matched to a gene. The CDR3 consists of 19 residues. Germline V gene lookup returns CDR1 LGHNA and CDR2 YNFKEQ.

The chain is built from TRBV11-3 and TRBJ2-3, with TRBD2 matching over 12 bases. The CDR3 covers 16 residues. V lost 6 bases to trimming and J lost 3 bases; unmatched junction nucleotides: 7. The germline V gene has CDR1 SGHNT and CDR2 YENEEA. Here the CDR3 reads CASSLGLAGSTDTQYF. The CDR3 region has the DNA TGTGCCAGCAGTCTCGGACTAGCGGGGTCGACAGATACGCAGTATTTT.

The gene calls are TRBV20-1 and TRBJ1-5; D remains ambiguous. This CDR3 is built from 14 residues. Trimming took off 6 bases at V and 3 bases at J, with 15 bases between the two ends. Looked up from germline, CDR1 is DFQATT and CDR2 is SNEGSKA (reference sequence). The CDR3 is CSASSGGNNQPQHF. The CDR3 nucleotides read TGCAGTGCCAGTAGTGGAGGGAACAATCAGCCCCAGCATTTT.

J is TRBJ2-5 and V is TRBV3-1 (or the pseudogene TRBV3-2); perhaps TRBD2 as D (6 bases). The V gene's germline CDR1 is LGHDT and CDR2 YNNKEL (reference sequence). Trimming took off 1 base at V and 1 base at J, with 10 bases between the two ends. The CDR3 has 15 residues. Here the CDR3 reads CASSQGVAAQETQYF. CDR3 nucleotide sequence: TGTGCCAGCAGCCAAGGGGTAGCGGCCCAAGAGACCCAGTACTTC.

This clone was detected once. This chain connects TRBV15 to TRBJ2-7, with 9 bases aligning to TRBD2. V lost 0 bases, J lost 6 bases, and 6 bases stayed unmatched. There are 15 residues in the CDR3. Germline loops: CDR1 LNHNV, CDR2 YYDKDF (reference sequence). The CDR3 protein is CATSRDLAGSGEQYF. The CDR3 bases are TGTGCCACCAGCAGAGACCTAGCGGGGTCAGGCGAGCAGTACTTC.